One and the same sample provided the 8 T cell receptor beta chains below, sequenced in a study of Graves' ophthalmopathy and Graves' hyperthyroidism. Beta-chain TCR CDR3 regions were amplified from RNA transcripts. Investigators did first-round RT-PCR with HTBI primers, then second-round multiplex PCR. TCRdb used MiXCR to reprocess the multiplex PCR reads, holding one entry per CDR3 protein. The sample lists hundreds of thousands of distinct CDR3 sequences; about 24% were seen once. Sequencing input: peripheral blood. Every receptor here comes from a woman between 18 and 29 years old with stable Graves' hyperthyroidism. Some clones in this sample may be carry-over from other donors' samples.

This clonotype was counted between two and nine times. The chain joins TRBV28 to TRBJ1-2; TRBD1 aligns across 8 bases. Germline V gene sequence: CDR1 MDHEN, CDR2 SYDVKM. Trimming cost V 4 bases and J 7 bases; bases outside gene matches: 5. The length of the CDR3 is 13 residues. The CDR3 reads CASSWTGWGGYTF. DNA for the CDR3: TGTGCCAGCAGTTGGACAGGGTGGGGTGGCTACACCTTC.

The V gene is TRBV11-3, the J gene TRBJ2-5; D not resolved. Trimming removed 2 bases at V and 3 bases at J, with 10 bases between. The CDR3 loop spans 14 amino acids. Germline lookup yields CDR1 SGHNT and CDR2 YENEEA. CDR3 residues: CASSLSLREETQYF. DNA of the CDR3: TGTGCCAGCAGCTTATCTCTCCGAGAAGAGACCCAGTACTTC.

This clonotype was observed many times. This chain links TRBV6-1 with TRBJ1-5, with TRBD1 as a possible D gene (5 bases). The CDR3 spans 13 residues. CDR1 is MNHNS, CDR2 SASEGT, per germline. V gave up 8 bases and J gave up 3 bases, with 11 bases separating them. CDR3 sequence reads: CASDPGHNQPQHF. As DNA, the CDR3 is TGTGCCAGCGATCCGGGGCACAATCAGCCCCAGCATTTT.

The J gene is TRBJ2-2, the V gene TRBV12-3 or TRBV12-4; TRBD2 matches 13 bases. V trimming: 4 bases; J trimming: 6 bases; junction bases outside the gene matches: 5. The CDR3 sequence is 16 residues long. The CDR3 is CASSYSGLAGAGELFF. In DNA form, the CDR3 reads TGTGCCAGCAGTTACTCCGGACTAGCGGGGGCCGGGGAGCTGTTTTTT.

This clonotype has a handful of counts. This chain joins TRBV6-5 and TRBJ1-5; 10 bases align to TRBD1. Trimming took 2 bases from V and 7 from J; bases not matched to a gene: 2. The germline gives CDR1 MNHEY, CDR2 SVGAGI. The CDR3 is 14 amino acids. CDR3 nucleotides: TGTGCCAGCAGTTACGGACAGGGGGTCCAGCCCCAGCATTTT. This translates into CASSYGQGVQPQHF.

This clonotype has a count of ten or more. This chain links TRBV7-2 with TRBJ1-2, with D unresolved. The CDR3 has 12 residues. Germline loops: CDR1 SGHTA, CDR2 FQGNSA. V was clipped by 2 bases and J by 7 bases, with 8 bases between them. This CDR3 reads CASSLNFGGYTF. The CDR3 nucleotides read TGTGCCAGCAGCTTAAATTTCGGTGGCTACACCTTC.

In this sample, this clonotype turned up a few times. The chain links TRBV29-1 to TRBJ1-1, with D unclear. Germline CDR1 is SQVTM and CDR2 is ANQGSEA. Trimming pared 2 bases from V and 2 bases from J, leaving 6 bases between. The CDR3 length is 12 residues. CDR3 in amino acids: CSVEWANTEAFF. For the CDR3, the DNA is TGCAGCGTTGAATGGGCTAACACTGAAGCTTTCTTT.

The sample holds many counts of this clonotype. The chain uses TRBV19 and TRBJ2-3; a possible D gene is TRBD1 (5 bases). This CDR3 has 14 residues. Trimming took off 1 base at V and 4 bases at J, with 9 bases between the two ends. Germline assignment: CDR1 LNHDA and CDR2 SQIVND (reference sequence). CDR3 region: CASSIGGRADTQYF. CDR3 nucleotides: TGTGCCAGTAGTATAGGGGGCAGGGCAGATACGCAGTATTTT.